A single T cell receptor (beta chain) is shown here with its context. Its cognate antigen is unknown. The method was immunoSEQ multiplex PCR; TCRdb's version includes in-frame clones alone and lacks a portion of them. The data show around 94,000 clones, 85% seen once. This sample is part of a study of T cell responses to AZD1222 COVID-19 vaccine. The length of the CDR3 is 11 residues. Germline V CDR1 and CDR2: LNHDA, SQIVND (reference sequence). Trimming pared 4 bases from V and 3 bases from J, leaving 4 bases between. Study-wide results and limits: The CD4 TCRs associated with vaccination extended across spike and predominated at 160-218 and 743-854.

The chain uses TRBV19 and TRBJ2-7, with unresolved D. The source material was peripheral blood, sampled 28 days after the second AZD1222 dose. This receptor was identified in an adult who received the AZD1222 COVID-19 vaccine. DNA of the CDR3: TGTGCCAGTAGTAGTGTCTACGAGCAGTACTTC. It is translated as CASSSVYEQYF.